These T cell receptor beta chains were read from a single sample in a study of cytomegalovirus exposure and HLA in healthy donors. TCRdb keeps only in-frame clones here, not all; method: immunoSEQ multiplex PCR. The profile covers over 130,000 clones, with around 75% appearing a single time and approximately 1.6% taken by the ten largest. The specimen was PBMCs. The receptors shown here come from a woman in her twenties or thirties in good health and CMV-seronegative. Both conserved end residues are part of each CDR3.

length: 16; V: TRBV18; J: TRBJ2-1; CDR3: CASSQTGGPLGNEQFF
length: 14; V: TRBV7-9; J: TRBJ1-3; CDR3: CASREASSGNTIYF
length: 16; V: TRBV5-4; J: TRBJ2-3; CDR3: CASSLVMGLGTDTQYF
length: 17; V: TRBV5-1; J: TRBJ2-1; CDR3: CASSYRQVAGVIDEQFF
length: 15; V: TRBV18; J: TRBJ2-3; CDR3: CASSPPDRVTDTQYF
length: 14; V: TRBV7-8; J: TRBJ1-1; CDR3: CASSTRVVDTEAFF
length: 14; V: TRBV5-1; J: TRBJ2-5; CDR3: CASSFSGGWETQYF
length: 15; V: TRBV4-2; J: TRBJ2-1; CDR3: CASSQGVGRVNEQFF
length: 13; V: TRBV16; J: TRBJ1-1; CDR3: CASSQNVDIGAFF
length: 17; V: TRBV19; J: TRBJ1-5; CDR3: CASSIGTGGRSNQPQHF
length: 14; V: TRBV7-8; J: TRBJ2-1; CDR3: CASSYSGTSGEQFF
length: 16; V: TRBV5-4; J: TRBJ2-7; CDR3: CASSRGTSGLSYEQYF
length: 12; V: TRBV30; J: TRBJ1-2; CDR3: CAWSVGGESYTF
length: 16; V: TRBV9; J: TRBJ1-1; CDR3: CASSAAGISMNTEAFF
length: 13; V: TRBV7-8; J: TRBJ1-1; CDR3: CASSSRGGTEAFF
length: 13; V: TRBV29-1; J: TRBJ2-1; CDR3: CSGTGTPNNEQFF
length: 17; V: TRBV18; J: TRBJ2-3; CDR3: CASSPPPGTTIRDTQYF
length: 13; V: TRBV6-1; J: TRBJ2-1; CDR3: CASSEQVYNEQFF
length: 14; V: TRBV2; J: TRBJ2-2; CDR3: CASSTGVDTGELFF
length: 17; V: TRBV19; J: TRBJ2-3; CDR3: CASSTIIGLHPTDTQYF
length: 16; V: TRBV11-2; J: TRBJ2-1; CDR3: CASNKRAVAASNEQFF
length: 15; V: TRBV30; J: TRBJ1-6; CDR3: CAWSTGQGSFSPLHF
length: 15; V: TRBV4-1; J: TRBJ2-2; CDR3: CASSDSDRHTGELFF
length: 13; V: TRBV7-2; J: TRBJ2-7; CDR3: CASSQSRVREQYF
length: 15; V: TRBV2; J: TRBJ1-2; CDR3: CASSPGQSGNYGYTF
length: 14; V: TRBV5-1; J: TRBJ2-7; CDR3: CASRGGGREYEQYF
length: 15; V: TRBV4-2; J: TRBJ1-5; CDR3: CASSQDSDRDQPQHF
length: 13; V: TRBV6-1; J: TRBJ1-1; CDR3: CASREIGGTEAFF
length: 18; V: TRBV4-1; J: TRBJ1-5; CDR3: CASSQGLTGAHSNQPQHF
length: 15; V: TRBV7-9; J: TRBJ2-5; CDR3: CASSPPEGSQETQYF
length: 18; V: TRBV14; J: TRBJ2-3; CDR3: CASRQGTPAELSTDTQYF
length: 15; V: TRBV11-2; J: TRBJ2-5; CDR3: CASSLGSLAGETQYF
length: 15; V: TRBV6-5; J: TRBJ1-1; CDR3: CASRGTWRPNTEAFF
length: 13; V: TRBV6-6; J: TRBJ2-2; CDR3: CASSYVLAGELFF
length: 14; V: TRBV7-2; J: TRBJ2-4; CDR3: CASSLDRGYSIQYF
length: 12; V: TRBV10-3; J: TRBJ1-1; CDR3: CAVAPSGRATFF
length: 12; V: TRBV15; J: TRBJ2-7; CDR3: CATSRDSGEQYF
length: 13; V: TRBV28; J: TRBJ2-6; CDR3: CASSSAGANVLTF
length: 11; V: TRBV7-3; J: TRBJ1-5; CDR3: CASSPYQPQHF
length: 13; V: TRBV10-3; J: TRBJ1-2; CDR3: CAISDFSSYGYTF
length: 14; V: TRBV6-1; J: TRBJ1-4; CDR3: CASSGTGWDEKLFF
length: 19; V: TRBV5-1; J: TRBJ2-6; CDR3: CASSLIAGGPSSGANVLTF